This is a list of T cell receptor beta chains from one sample in a study of a mutant IDH1 vaccine in newly diagnosed glioma. Clones were read by immunoSEQ multiplex PCR, and TCRdb kept only the in-frame ones, dropping some. This sample has 40,000 or so clones, with 70% to 90% found just once. The antigens of these receptors remain unknown. The source material was PBMCs, sampled from a glioma patient whose treatment included an IDH1 peptide vaccine. The receptors here all came from a man aged 35-49 years with glioma. The CDR3 runs from the conserved cysteine through the conserved F or W. A D gene is named only where the DNA matches it firmly. Size values are once, few and many counts, or a class for expanded clones, and some rows have none.

length,size,J,D,V,DNA,CDR3
14,.,TRBJ2-3,.,TRBV25-1,TGTGCCAGCAGTGAATACAGGGTCACAGATACGCAGTATTTT,CASSEYRVTDTQYF
14,.,TRBJ2-7,TRBD1,TRBV19,TGTGCCAGTTTAAATCCGGGACAGGGGAGCGAGCAGTACTTC,CASLNPGQGSEQYF
13,.,TRBJ1-5,.,TRBV6-5,TGTGCCAGCACACGGCTCTTAAGGCAGCCCCAGCATTTT,CASTRLLRQPQHF
13,.,TRBJ1-1,.,TRBV4-3,TGCGCCAGCAGCCATTATACCCGGGGAGTAGCTTTCTTT,CASSHYTRGVAFF
13,.,TRBJ2-7,TRBD1,TRBV28,TGTGCCCTTCCCCGGGGACAGACCTACGAGCAGTACTTC,CALPRGQTYEQYF
17,once,TRBJ2-1,.,TRBV21-1,TGTGCCAGCAGCAAAGAATTGGAGGGTTTAAGGTACAATGAGCAGTTCTTC,CASSKELEGLRYNEQFF
17,.,TRBJ2-3,TRBD2,TRBV9,TGTGCCAGCAGCTCCGACAGGACTAGCGGAAGCACAGATACGCAGTATTTT,CASSSDRTSGSTDTQYF
15,.,TRBJ2-7,TRBD1,TRBV2,TGTGCCAGCAGTGAAGTTCGGACAGGAACCTACGAGCAGTACTTC,CASSEVRTGTYEQYF
14,.,TRBJ1-5,.,TRBV15,TGTGCCACCAGCATTGGGCAGTTTGATCAGCCCCAGCATTTT,CATSIGQFDQPQHF
14,.,TRBJ2-7,TRBD1,TRBV11-2,TGTGCCAGCAGCGCTCCGGGACAGGAGTACGAGCAGTACTTC,CASSAPGQEYEQYF
14,once,TRBJ1-5,TRBD1,TRBV9,TGTGCCAGCAGCCTCCAGGGGGGCAATCAGCCCCAGCATTTT,CASSLQGGNQPQHF
13,.,TRBJ2-1,.,TRBV4-3,TGCGCCAGCAGAGGGTTACGAGGTCATGAGCAGTTCTTC,CASRGLRGHEQFF
15,.,TRBJ2-7,.,TRBV19,TGTGCCAGTACCCCCAGTGCACAGGAGAGTTACGAGCAGTACTTC,CASTPSAQESYEQYF
19,.,TRBJ2-6,TRBD2,TRBV5-1,TGCGCCAGCAGCCAGGGGACTAGCGGCTCGAGCTCTGGGGCCAACGTCCTGACTTTC,CASSQGTSGSSSGANVLTF
17,.,TRBJ2-1,.,TRBV5-1,TGCGCCAGCAGCTTGGGCGGTAGCGGCGCTTTTCGGAATGAGCAGTTCTTC,CASSLGGSGAFRNEQFF
14,.,TRBJ1-2,.,TRBV2,TGTGCCAGCAGTGATAACTGGCAGGCGGGGGGCTACACCTTC,CASSDNWQAGGYTF
13,once,TRBJ1-1,.,TRBV6-6,TGTGCCAGCGCTACAGGGACGGGTACTGAAGCTTTCTTT,CASATGTGTEAFF
15,.,TRBJ2-7,TRBD2,TRBV27,TGTGCCAGCAGCAAAACCGGGACTAGCAGATACGAGCAGTACTTC,CASSKTGTSRYEQYF
14,.,TRBJ2-7,TRBD2,TRBV11-3,TGTGCCACAAAGGGGCTAGCGGGAACTTACGAGCAGTACTTC,CATKGLAGTYEQYF
16,once,TRBJ2-1,TRBD2,TRBV23-1,TGCGCCAGCAGTTACAGCGGGAGGGCCCGGAACAATGAGCAGTTCTTC,CASSYSGRARNNEQFF
14,.,TRBJ2-4,.,TRBV2,TGTGCCAGCACTGAAGCTGGTCCAGGGGACATTCAGTACTTC,CASTEAGPGDIQYF
16,few,TRBJ2-1,TRBD2,TRBV2,TGTGCCAGCAGCCCCCCGGGACTAGCGGGGAACAATGAGCAGTTCTTC,CASSPPGLAGNNEQFF
15,once,TRBJ2-1,TRBD1,TRBV13,TGTGCCAGCACTGAGCGACGGGGACAGGGCAATGAGCAGTTCTTC,CASTERRGQGNEQFF
16,.,TRBJ2-1,.,TRBV4-3,TGCGCCAGCAGCCAAGCTGTTCTAGGATCCTACAATGAGCAGTTCTTC,CASSQAVLGSYNEQFF
15,.,TRBJ2-7,TRBD2,TRBV19,TGTGCCAGTAGTATTCATCTAGCGGGAGGCTACGAGCAGTACTTC,CASSIHLAGGYEQYF
16,.,TRBJ2-2,.,TRBV28,TGTGCCAGCAGCAAAATGTGGGGGGCGGACACCGGGGAGCTGTTTTTT,CASSKMWGADTGELFF
16,.,TRBJ2-6,.,TRBV19,TGTGCCAGTAGTATAGTGCGGCAGGCTGGGGCCAACGTCCTGACTTTC,CASSIVRQAGANVLTF
15,.,TRBJ1-1,TRBD1,TRBV2,TGTGCCAGCAGCCGGGACAGCGCCATGAACACTGAAGCTTTCTTT,CASSRDSAMNTEAFF
14,.,TRBJ1-4,TRBD1,TRBV29-1,TGCAGCGTTGAAGCCGGGACAGTTAGAGGAAAACTGTTTTTT,CSVEAGTVRGKLFF
16,once,TRBJ2-1,.,TRBV18,TGTGCCAGCTCACCCCGTCTTACCCAGACCTACAATGAGCAGTTCTTC,CASSPRLTQTYNEQFF
17,.,TRBJ2-1,.,TRBV6-1,TGTGCCAGCAGTGGGGGCTATGGACCCAGCTCCTACAATGAGCAGTTCTTC,CASSGGYGPSSYNEQFF
15,.,TRBJ1-1,.,TRBV29-1,.,CSVGPGQGANTEAFF
14,.,TRBJ1-2,TRBD1,TRBV7-2,TGTGCCAGCAGAAACGGACAGGGGGCGCATGGCTACACCTTC,CASRNGQGAHGYTF
14,.,TRBJ2-5,.,TRBV5-1,TGCGCCAGCAGCTTGGAGGAGGGTAGATGGACCCAGTACTTC,CASSLEEGRWTQYF
11,.,TRBJ2-5,.,TRBV6-6,TGTGCCACTCGACTGGAAGAGACCCAGTACTTC,CATRLEETQYF
14,few,TRBJ1-5,.,TRBV5-1,TGCGCCAGCAGCTGGGGGGTAGGCAATCAGCCCCAGCATTTT,CASSWGVGNQPQHF
17,.,TRBJ2-6,.,TRBV18,TGTGCCAGCTCACCACAGGAGCCTTTAAGTGGGGCCAACGTCCTGACTTTC,CASSPQEPLSGANVLTF
15,.,TRBJ2-1,.,TRBV5-4,TGTGCCAGCAGCTTGGAGAGCGGTTCCTACAATGAGCAGTTCTTC,CASSLESGSYNEQFF
14,.,TRBJ1-1,TRBD1,TRBV13,TGTGCCAGCAGCTTAAGAGGGACAGGGGGCGCAGCTTTCTTT,CASSLRGTGGAAFF
15,.,TRBJ1-2,TRBD1,TRBV5-4,TGTGCCAGCAGCTGGGACAGGGCCTTTAACTATGGCTACACCTTC,CASSWDRAFNYGYTF
14,few,TRBJ1-4,.,TRBV9,TGTGCCAGCAGCGTAGGCACGTATGATGAAAAACTGTTTTTT,CASSVGTYDEKLFF
14,.,TRBJ2-2,.,TRBV7-9,TGTGCCAGCAGCTCCGGACCCCTGACCGGGGAGCTGTTTTTT,CASSSGPLTGELFF
16,.,TRBJ2-2,.,TRBV6-5,TGTGCCAGCAGTTACTTCCGGGAGACGGGGGCCGGGGAGCTGTTTTTT,CASSYFRETGAGELFF
15,once,TRBJ2-6,.,TRBV7-2,TGTGCCAGCAGATACTACTGGGCTGGGGCCAACGTCCTGACTTTC,CASRYYWAGANVLTF
13,.,TRBJ1-5,TRBD1,TRBV7-2,TGTGCCAGCAGCTTCCAGGGGGGTCAGCCCCAGCATTTT,CASSFQGGQPQHF
17,.,TRBJ2-7,TRBD2,TRBV4-3,TGCGCCAGCAGCCAAGATGGAACTAGCGGGGTCTCCTACGAGCAGTACTTC,CASSQDGTSGVSYEQYF
14,once,TRBJ1-6,TRBD1,TRBV7-9,TGTGCCAGCAGCTTTCGGCAGGGGGCTTCACCCCTCCACTTT,CASSFRQGASPLHF
14,.,TRBJ1-3,.,TRBV10-3,TGTGCCATCAGTGAAGGACAGTTAGGAAACACCATATATTTT,CAISEGQLGNTIYF